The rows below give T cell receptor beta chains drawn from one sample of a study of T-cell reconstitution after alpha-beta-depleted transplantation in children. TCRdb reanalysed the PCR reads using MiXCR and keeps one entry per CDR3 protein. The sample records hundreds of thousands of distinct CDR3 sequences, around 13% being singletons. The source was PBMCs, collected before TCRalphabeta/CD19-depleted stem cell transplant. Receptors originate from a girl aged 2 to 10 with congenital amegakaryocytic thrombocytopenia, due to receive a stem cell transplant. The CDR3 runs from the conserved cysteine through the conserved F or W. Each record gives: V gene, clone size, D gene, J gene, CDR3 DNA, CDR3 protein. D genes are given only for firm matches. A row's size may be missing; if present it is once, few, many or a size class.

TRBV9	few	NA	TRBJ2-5	TGTGCCAGCAGCGCGGGCAGAACTCAAGAGACCCAGTACTTC	CASSAGRTQETQYF
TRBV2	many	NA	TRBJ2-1	TGTGCCAGCATGAGCGGTAACTACAATGAGCAGTTCTTC	CASMSGNYNEQFF
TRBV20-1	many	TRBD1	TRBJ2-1	TGCAGTGCTACCGACAGGGGTTATTTTCGCAATGAGCAGTTCTTC	CSATDRGYFRNEQFF
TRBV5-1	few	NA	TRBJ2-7	TGCGCCAGCAGCTTGCAAGAAGCCTATTACGAGCAGTACTTC	CASSLQEAYYEQYF
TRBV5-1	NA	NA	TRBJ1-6	TGCGCCAGCAGCTTGGCCGTGGTTGAGAGCTCCTATAATTCACCCCTCCACTTT	CASSLAVVESSYNSPLHF
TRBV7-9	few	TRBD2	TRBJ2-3	TGTGCCAGCAGCACGAGCGGGAGGGCCAGTGATACGCAGTATTTT	CASSTSGRASDTQYF
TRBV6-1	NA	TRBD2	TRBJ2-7	TGTGCCAGCAGTGATCCAACTAGCGGGGCGTACGAGCAGTACTTC	CASSDPTSGAYEQYF
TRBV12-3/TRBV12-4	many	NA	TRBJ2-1	TGTGCCTCCTCGGCGGCCGCAGGGCGGAATGAGCAGTTCTTC	CASSAAAGRNEQFF
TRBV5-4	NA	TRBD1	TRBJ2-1	TGTGCCAGCAGCACTCGGACAGGGGGCGTCGGTTTTGAGCAGTTCTTC	CASSTRTGGVGFEQFF
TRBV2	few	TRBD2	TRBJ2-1	TGTGCCAGCAGTCCCGGGACTAGCGGGAGGGTGGTCTATGAGCAGTTCTTC	CASSPGTSGRVVYEQFF
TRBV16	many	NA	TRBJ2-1	TGTGCCAGCAGCCAGGTGGACTCCTACAATGAGCAGTTCTTC	CASSQVDSYNEQFF
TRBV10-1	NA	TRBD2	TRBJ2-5	TGCGCCAGCATTTGGAGACTAGCGGGAGATACTAAGACCCAGTACTTC	CASIWRLAGDTKTQYF
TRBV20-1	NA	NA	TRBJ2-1	TGCAGTGCTTACGGTGGGGGGCCGTACAGCTACAATGAGCAGTTCTTC	CSAYGGGPYSYNEQFF
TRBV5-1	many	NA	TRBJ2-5	TGCGCCAGCAGCCCGGGACACCAGATGGGGGAGACCCAGTACTTC	CASSPGHQMGETQYF
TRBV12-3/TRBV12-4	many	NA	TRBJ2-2	TGTGCCAGCAGTTTATGGGACACCGGGGAGCTGTTTTTT	CASSLWDTGELFF
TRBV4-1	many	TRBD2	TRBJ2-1	TGCGCCAGCAGCCTATCGCCAGCGGGAGGTGAGCAGTTCTTC	CASSLSPAGGEQFF